One and the same sample provided the 18 T cell receptor beta chains below, sequenced in a study of OX40 agonist ivuxolimab in advanced cancers. The table came from immunoSEQ multiplex PCR; TCRdb's copy has only in-frame clones and leaves some out. The sample holds approximately 70,000 clones, around 88% seen once. The input for sequencing was CD4+ or CD8+ T cells sorted from blood, taken in a trial of the OX40 agonist ivuxolimab. Receptor source: an adult with an advanced solid tumor such as melanoma, head and neck, liver or kidney cancer.

The chain carries TRBV4-3 and TRBJ1-1; 10 positions match TRBD1. The CDR3 has 17 amino acids. V dropped 0 bases and J dropped 6; count of bases not matched to a gene: 10. CDR1 is LGHNA and CDR2 is YSLEER in the germline V gene. The CDR3 DNA follows: TGCGCCAGCAGCCAAGACAGACAGGGGGCAGGGGGTCCTGAAGCTTTCTTT. Amino acids: CASSQDRQGAGGPEAFF.

The chain links TRBV5-1 to TRBJ2-7, with 7 bases lining up with TRBD1. CDR3 length: 14 amino acids. The V gene's germline CDR1 is SGHRS and CDR2 YFSETQ. V gave up 5 bases and J gave up 2 bases; unmatched junction bases: 7. CDR3 sequence (DNA): TGCGCCAGCAGTTCCAGACAGGGAGCCTACGAGCAGTACTTC. Encoded protein: CASSSRQGAYEQYF.

The rearrangement uses TRBV10-3 and TRBJ2-5, with 8 nucleotides matching TRBD2. The CDR3 is made up of 14 amino acids. V lost 2 bases, J lost 2 bases, and 1 base stayed unmatched. Germline CDR1 ENHRY, CDR2 SYGVKD. The CDR3 loop is CAISERGGQETQYF. The CDR3, as DNA: TGTGCCATCAGTGAGCGGGGGGGGCAAGAGACCCAGTACTTC.

This clone showed up just once. V and J are TRBV11-3 and TRBJ2-2, with 8 bases fitting TRBD1. The CDR3 consists of 15 residues. Germline V CDR1 and CDR2: SGHNT, YENEEA. The V segment lost 6 bases and the J segment 1 base; nucleotides outside the gene matches: 4. The CDR3 spells CASRPGTGNTGELFF. The CDR3 DNA follows: TGTGCCAGCAGACCCGGGACAGGGAACACCGGGGAGCTGTTTTTT.

The rearrangement links TRBV5-4 to TRBJ1-2, with D maybe TRBD1 (5 bases). V was trimmed by 0 bases and J by 4 bases, leaving 10 bases between them. CDR1 is SGHNT, CDR2 YYREEE, per germline (reference sequence). The length of the CDR3 is 14 residues. This CDR3 reads CASSLGGEPYGYTF. The CDR3 region has the DNA TGTGCCAGCAGCTTGGGGGGCGAACCCTATGGCTACACCTTC. The entire variable domain, with the rest obtained from reference TRBV5-4 and TRBJ1-2, is as follows: ETGVTQSPTHLIKTRGQQVTLRCSSQSGHNTVSWYQQALGQGPQFIFQYYREEENGRGNFPPRFSGLQFPNYSSELNVNALELDDSALYLCASSLGGEPYGYTFGSGTRLTVV.

The CDR3 region is CASSVPGRSTDTQYF. CDR3 in DNA: TGTGCCAGCAGCGTTCCCGGGAGAAGCACAGATACGCAGTATTTT. The J gene is TRBJ2-3, the V gene TRBV9; weak D call: TRBD2 (6 bases). The CDR3 is 15 residues long. The V gene's germline CDR1 is SGDLS and CDR2 YYNGEE. V was clipped by 2 bases and J by 0 bases, with 10 bases between them. The whole variable domain, remainder taken from reference TRBV9 and TRBJ2-3, is DSGVTQTPKHLITATGQRVTLRCSPRSGDLSVYWYQQSLDQGLQFLIQYYNGEERAKGNILERFSAQQFPDLHSELNLSSLELGDSALYFCASSVPGRSTDTQYFGPGTRLTVL.

Here the CDR3 reads CASSSNYRAYEQYF. The CDR3 nucleotides are TGTGCCAGCAGCTCTAATTACAGGGCCTACGAGCAGTACTTC. V and J are TRBV5-5 and TRBJ2-7; possible D gene TRBD1, 6 bases. This CDR3 is built from 14 residues. V lost 3 bases to trimming and J lost 2 bases, with 12 bases between them. The germline CDR1 and CDR2 sequences are SGHKS and YYEKEE (reference sequence).

The chain carries TRBV2 and TRBJ1-2; weak D call: TRBD1 (5 bases). This CDR3 has 15 residues. CDR1 is SNHLY and CDR2 is FYNNEI in the germline V gene. V lost 4 bases and J lost 4, with 16 bases in between. The chain's CDR3 is CASSGETGTAYGYTF. The CDR3 DNA is TGTGCCAGCAGTGGAGAGACCGGGACCGCCTATGGCTACACCTTC.

The V call is TRBV5-4, the J call TRBJ2-5; D gene uncertain. CDR3 length equals 12 residues. Trimming stripped 6 bases from V and 1 base from J, with 7 bases between. Germline V gene data show CDR1 as SGHNT and CDR2 as YYREEE (reference sequence). The CDR3 sequence: CASKGSQETQYF. Here the CDR3 DNA reads TGTGCCAGCAAGGGCAGCCAAGAGACCCAGTACTTC. The variable domain in full, with the rest retrieved from reference TRBV5-4 and TRBJ2-5, is ETGVTQSPTHLIKTRGQQVTLRCSSQSGHNTVSWYQQALGQGPQFIFQYYREEENGRGNFPPRFSGLQFPNYSSELNVNALELDDSALYLCASKGSQETQYFGPGTRLLVL.

This chain uses TRBV15 with TRBJ2-7; D may match TRBD1 or TRBD2 (7 bases each). Germline loops: CDR1 LNHNV, CDR2 YYDKDF (reference sequence). The CDR3 is made up of 17 amino acids. V was clipped by 5 bases and J by 3 bases, with 23 bases between them. In DNA, the CDR3 is TGTGCCACCAGCGTCAGCGTGGGCAGGGGGGGGCTCTACGAGCAGTACTTC. Translating it yields CATSVSVGRGGLYEQYF.

The V gene is TRBV4-3, the J gene TRBJ2-5; 11 bases map to TRBD2. The CDR3 sequence is 15 residues long. Germline V gene lookup returns CDR1 LGHNA and CDR2 YSLEER. Losses at the gene ends were 1 base for V and 5 bases for J; bases not matched to a gene: 3. CDR3 DNA sequence: TGCGCCAGCAGCCAAGGATCTAGCGGGAGGGAGACCCAGTACTTC. It translates to CASSQGSSGRETQYF.

The V gene is TRBV2, the J gene TRBJ2-1; 13 bases match TRBD2. Germline V CDR1 and CDR2: SNHLY, FYNNEI. The CDR3 contains 14 residues. With V trimmed by 7 bases and J by 10 bases, 7 bases remained unmatched. CDR3 sequence: CASIGLAGVREQFF. As DNA, the CDR3 is TGTGCCAGCATTGGACTAGCGGGAGTAAGGGAGCAGTTCTTC.

The chain combines TRBV5-1 with TRBJ2-3; 10 bases match TRBD2. V shed 0 bases, J shed 7 bases, and the junction held 11 bases outside the gene matches. The germline V gene encodes CDR1 SGHRS and CDR2 YFSETQ. The CDR3 spans 17 residues. CDR3 protein: CASSLGSLAGVKNTQYF. CDR3 bases: TGCGCCAGCAGCTTGGGGTCTCTAGCGGGAGTAAAAAATACGCAGTATTTT.

J is TRBJ2-7 and V is TRBV27; D is unclear. This CDR3 is 14 amino acids long. Germline-derived CDR1 and CDR2 are MNHEY and SMNVEV (reference sequence). Trimming removed 8 bases at V and 7 bases at J, with 21 bases between. DNA of the CDR3: TGTGCCAGCCGGTATCGGGCCGTTTCGCGGGAGCAGTACTTC. As protein: CASRYRAVSREQYF.

The rearrangement links TRBV4-1 to TRBJ2-5, with 9 bases identical to TRBD2. Germline CDR1 and CDR2: MGHRA and YSYEKL. The length of the CDR3 is 14 residues. Trimming at V came to 0 bases and at J to 7 bases, leaving 3 bases not matched to a gene. CDR3 in DNA: TGCGCCAGCAGCCAAGATGCTAGCGGGACGACCCAGTACTTC. It translates to CASSQDASGTTQYF.

This clone was seen a few times. This chain links TRBV6-1 with TRBJ2-2; 10 bases line up with TRBD1. The CDR3 runs to 15 residues. Trimming took 5 bases from V and 6 from J; bases not matched to a gene: 6. Germline values: CDR1 MNHNS, CDR2 SASEGT. The CDR3 DNA sequence: TGTGCCAGCAGTCGACAGGGGGCAAACGCCGGGGAGCTGTTTTTT. It is translated as CASSRQGANAGELFF.

The V and J genes are TRBV5-1 and TRBJ2-7; D is possibly TRBD1 (5 bases). CDR1 SGHRS and CDR2 YFSETQ come from the germline V gene. Trimming took 4 bases from V and 6 from J, leaving 8 bases between them. This CDR3 contains 11 residues. CDR3 in amino acids: CASSLGREQYF. The CDR3 coding sequence is TGCGCCAGCAGCCTGGGGCGCGAGCAGTACTTC.

The V gene is TRBV5-4, the J gene TRBJ2-1, with 9 bases matching TRBD2. Looked up from germline, CDR1 is SGHNT and CDR2 is YYREEE (reference sequence). J lost 9 bases, V lost 3 bases, and 10 bases had no gene match. The CDR3 runs 15 residues. CDR3 sequence (DNA): TGTGCCAGCAGCTCCGAGCGGGGGGCAAGGGGTGAGCAGTTCTTC. This codes for CASSSERGARGEQFF. The full variable domain, with the rest looked up from reference TRBV5-4 and TRBJ2-1, is ETGVTQSPTHLIKTRGQQVTLRCSSQSGHNTVSWYQQALGQGPQFIFQYYREEENGRGNFPPRFSGLQFPNYSSELNVNALELDDSALYLCASSSERGARGEQFFGPGTRLTVL.